A selection of T cell receptor beta chains follows, all from one sample in a study of shared clonotypes between healthy human individuals. Using immunoSEQ multiplex PCR, the repertoire was profiled, and TCRdb retains in-frame clones only, with some absent. The data show about 380,000 clones, with roughly 96% seen just once and about 0.32% held by the top ten. The sequenced sample consisted of memory CD8+ T cells sorted from blood. All receptors derive from a young man in good health. The CDR3 runs from the conserved cysteine through the conserved F or W. Fields, in order: CDR3 DNA, CDR3 protein, clone size, V gene, J gene, D gene. The D gene is left open where the match is weak. A clone size is listed for some rows: how often the clone was seen (once, few, many), or a class if it is expanded.

TGTGCCAGCAGCTCAGGCGTCCGGGACAGGGGCCGATACGAGCAGTACTTC	CASSSGVRDRGRYEQYF	NA	TRBV7-6	TRBJ2-7	TRBD1
TGTGCCACCAGCAGAGGACTAGCGGGAGAGCTAACCAAAAACATTCAGTACTTC	CATSRGLAGELTKNIQYF	NA	TRBV15	TRBJ2-4	TRBD2
TGTGCCAGCAGTTTCGGACTAGCGGGAGGGGATACGCAGTATTTT	CASSFGLAGGDTQYF	NA	TRBV28	TRBJ2-3	TRBD2
TGCGCCAGCGGGCCAGGGTTGTTGCAAGAGACCCAGTACTTC	CASGPGLLQETQYF	once	TRBV5-1	TRBJ2-5	NA
TGTGCCAGCAGTCCGGGACAGAAGCCCTACGAGCAGTACTTC	CASSPGQKPYEQYF	once	TRBV28	TRBJ2-7	TRBD1
TGTGCCAGAAGCGGATGTCCGGGACTAGCAGATTACAATGAGCAGTTCTTC	CARSGCPGLADYNEQFF	once	TRBV5-3	TRBJ2-1	TRBD2
TGTGCCAGTAGTATAATTTCGACAGATACTGAAGCTTTCTTT	CASSIISTDTEAFF	NA	TRBV19	TRBJ1-1	NA
TGTGCCAGCAGCGTAGCTACCGGGATCCAAGAGACCCAGTACTTC	CASSVATGIQETQYF	NA	TRBV9	TRBJ2-5	NA
TGTGCCATCAGACTAGCGGAGAAGAATGAGCAGTTCTTC	CAIRLAEKNEQFF	NA	TRBV10-3	TRBJ2-1	TRBD2
TGTGCCAGCAGTTTTCGGGACAGGGGGCACACAGATACGCAGTATTTT	CASSFRDRGHTDTQYF	once	TRBV28	TRBJ2-3	TRBD1
TGCGCCAGCAGCTTTTCCGGCGGGAGCTACGAGCAGTACTTC	CASSFSGGSYEQYF	NA	TRBV5-1	TRBJ2-7	TRBD2
TGTGCCTGGATAGCGGGCTCTGGGGCCAACGTCCTGACTTTC	CAWIAGSGANVLTF	once	TRBV30	TRBJ2-6	TRBD2
TGTGCCAGCAGTCCAACAGGGGGCAATCAGCCCCAGCATTTT	CASSPTGGNQPQHF	NA	TRBV6-6	TRBJ1-5	TRBD1
TGTGCCAGCACCTCCGGGACAGGGGTGTACGAGCAGTACTTC	CASTSGTGVYEQYF	once	TRBV5-8	TRBJ2-7	TRBD1
TGTGCCAGCAGTGGGACAGGGTTCCCCCCCTACGAGCAGTACTTC	CASSGTGFPPYEQYF	once	TRBV25-1	TRBJ2-7	TRBD1
TGCAGCGTTGAGACAGGGGGAGGTGAAAAACTGTTTTTT	CSVETGGGEKLFF	NA	TRBV29-1	TRBJ1-4	TRBD1
TGTGCCAGCAGTGGTCCCGGGACAGGGGGCTATGGCTACACCTTC	CASSGPGTGGYGYTF	NA	TRBV28	TRBJ1-2	TRBD1
TGCGCCAGCGGACTAGCTTTTTCGTACAATGAGCAGTTCTTC	CASGLAFSYNEQFF	once	TRBV10-2	TRBJ2-1	TRBD2
TGTGCCAGCAGCTTGGGCAGAACCCAAGAGACCCAGTACTTC	CASSLGRTQETQYF	NA	TRBV5-4	TRBJ2-5	NA
TGTGCCAGCAGTTACTCGTGGCCTATTAGCACAGATACGCAGTATTTT	CASSYSWPISTDTQYF	NA	TRBV6-5	TRBJ2-3	NA
TGTGCCAGCAGCTTAGGTGCACGGACGTATCAAGGAGGGTCTGAAGCTTTCTTT	CASSLGARTYQGGSEAFF	few	TRBV7-6	TRBJ1-1	NA
TGTGCCAGCAGCTTTAGTACAGGGAATGAAAAACTGTTTTTT	CASSFSTGNEKLFF	once	TRBV7-9	TRBJ1-4	NA
TGCGCCAGCAGCTCGCCACTCCAAGAGACCCAGTACTTC	CASSSPLQETQYF	NA	TRBV5-1	TRBJ2-5	NA
TGCAGCGTTGGGACAGGGGGCGGAATTAAGGGCTACACCTTC	CSVGTGGGIKGYTF	NA	TRBV29-1	TRBJ1-2	TRBD1
TGCGCCAGCAGCCCACACACAGATACGCAGTATTTT	CASSPHTDTQYF	NA	TRBV5-1	TRBJ2-3	NA
TGTGCCAGCAGCTTAGTGGGCGGGAGGGCGCACAATGAGCAGTTCTTC	CASSLVGGRAHNEQFF	NA	TRBV7-6	TRBJ2-1	TRBD2
TGTGCCTGGAGTGAACAGTACACTGAAGCTTTCTTT	CAWSEQYTEAFF	NA	TRBV30	TRBJ1-1	NA
TGTGCCAGCAAACGGGAGGGAAGGACCCAGTACTTC	CASKREGRTQYF	NA	TRBV28	TRBJ2-5	TRBD2
TGTGCCAGCCGATGGACAGGGTGGATGGATACGCAGTATTTT	CASRWTGWMDTQYF	NA	TRBV13	TRBJ2-3	TRBD1
TGCGCCAGCAGCTTGGTAGGGCTGGACGAGACCCAGTACTTC	CASSLVGLDETQYF	NA	TRBV5-1	TRBJ2-5	NA
TGTGCCTGGAGTCTCCCTACCGGGACAGGATCAATACCCCAGCATTTT	CAWSLPTGTGSIPQHF	NA	TRBV30	TRBJ1-5	TRBD1
TGTGCCAGCTCACTCTGGACCGGACAGGGAGGATACAATGAGCAGTTCTTC	CASSLWTGQGGYNEQFF	NA	TRBV18	TRBJ2-1	TRBD1
TGTGCCAGCAGTTTAGAAAACTATGGCTACACCTTC	CASSLENYGYTF	NA	TRBV28	TRBJ1-2	NA
TGTGCCAGCCTGACAGGCCCCTACGAGCAGTACTTC	CASLTGPYEQYF	NA	TRBV2	TRBJ2-7	NA
TGTGCCAGCAGCTTGCGGACTAGCGGGAGGGCCCGCATCCACGGGGAGCTGTTTTTT	CASSLRTSGRARIHGELFF	NA	TRBV5-6	TRBJ2-2	TRBD2
TGTGCCAGCAGCCCGGGACAGAACACTGAAGCTTTCTTT	CASSPGQNTEAFF	NA	TRBV5-6	TRBJ1-1	NA
TGTGCCAGCGGGGCTAGCGGGGACAATGAGCAGTTCTTC	CASGASGDNEQFF	NA	TRBV11-2	TRBJ2-1	TRBD2
TGTGCCAGCAGCGAATCCGGGACCCATAGCAATCAGCCCCAGCATTTT	CASSESGTHSNQPQHF	NA	TRBV7-9	TRBJ1-5	NA
TGTGCCAGCAAGAGGATGGGGGTTGGTGAAGCTTTCTTT	CASKRMGVGEAFF	NA	TRBV6-5	TRBJ1-1	NA
TGTGCCAGCAGCTTAGTCGGGAGCTCCTACGAGCAGTACTTC	CASSLVGSSYEQYF	NA	TRBV7-2	TRBJ2-7	NA
TGTGCCAGCAGTCTAAGCGGGAAGGTTGGGGGTGAGCAGTTCTTC	CASSLSGKVGGEQFF	NA	TRBV6-5	TRBJ2-1	TRBD2
TGTGCCAGCAGCTTCCCGGGACTAGCGGGAGGGAGTGGAACAGATACGCAGTATTTT	CASSFPGLAGGSGTDTQYF	NA	TRBV5-4	TRBJ2-3	TRBD2
TGTGCCAGCAGCGTAGCGTCTCCCTACAATGAGCAGTTCTTC	CASSVASPYNEQFF	NA	TRBV9	TRBJ2-1	NA
TGTGCCAGCAGCCAAGTTGGGGGGAAAGAGACCCAGTACTTC	CASSQVGGKETQYF	NA	TRBV14	TRBJ2-5	NA
TGCGCCAGCAGCTTGAGGATCCTAGCGGGGAACAATGAGCAGTTCTTC	CASSLRILAGNNEQFF	NA	TRBV5-1	TRBJ2-1	TRBD2
TGTGCCTGGAATCTGGGGGGATATCAGCCCCAGCATTTT	CAWNLGGYQPQHF	NA	TRBV30	TRBJ1-5	NA
TGTGCCAGCAGCCTAGCGGGAGTTAAGACCCAGTACTTC	CASSLAGVKTQYF	NA	TRBV2	TRBJ2-5	TRBD2
TGCAGCATACTCCTAAGCACAGATACGCAGTATTTT	CSILLSTDTQYF	NA	TRBV29-1	TRBJ2-3	NA
TGTGCCAGCGTAACTGGACTAGCGAACAATGAGCAGTTCTTC	CASVTGLANNEQFF	NA	TRBV6-1	TRBJ2-1	TRBD2
TGCGCCAGCAGCTCCAACGTCGGACACTACGAGCAGTACTTC	CASSSNVGHYEQYF	NA	TRBV5-1	TRBJ2-7	NA
TGCGCCAGCAGCTTCGCGATGGGGGAGACCCAGTACTTC	CASSFAMGETQYF	NA	TRBV5-1	TRBJ2-5	NA
TGTGCCAGCAGCGTCCGATCCAGCGGGATAGGTGAGCAGTTCTTC	CASSVRSSGIGEQFF	NA	TRBV9	TRBJ2-1	TRBD2
TGTGCCACCAGCAGAGCCGCGGTTGGGGGAGGCGTGGAGACCCAGTACTTC	CATSRAAVGGGVETQYF	NA	TRBV15	TRBJ2-5	NA